The 9 T cell receptor beta chains given below trace back to one sample, sequenced in a study of T-cell reconstitution after alpha-beta-depleted transplantation in children. Preparation of the TCRbeta library used unique molecular identifiers. In TCRdb, the PCR reads were re-called with MiXCR into one record per CDR3 protein. The sample lists approximately 350,000 distinct CDR3 sequences; about a tenth were seen once. The sequencing here drew on PBMCs from the stem cell graft donor, taken from the stem cell graft. The source is a human donor who donated a stem cell graft to a child with acute lymphoblastic leukemia.

Concerning this clonotype itself: A much larger clone differs by one base, so this may be a read error. V usage is TRBV29-1 and J usage is TRBJ2-4, with 8 nucleotides matching TRBD1. This CDR3 has 14 residues. Germline-derived CDR1 and CDR2 are SQVTM and ANQGSEA. DNA of the CDR3: TGCAGCGTTATGGGGCAGGGGGCCAAAAACAGTCAGTACTTC. Translating gives CSVMGQGAKNSQYF.

This clonotype was recorded a few times. The chain has TRBV20-1 and TRBJ2-5, with 10 positions matching TRBD1. The CDR3 runs 15 residues. With V trimmed by 1 base and J by 4 bases, 6 bases remained unmatched. CDR1 is DFQATT, CDR2 SNEGSKA, per germline (reference sequence). For the CDR3, the DNA is TGCAGTGCTAGAGCCTCCGGGACAGGGGTAGAGACCCAGTACTTC. It yields the protein CSARASGTGVETQYF.

This clonotype has at least ten counts. The chain uses TRBV7-9 and TRBJ2-7, with 7 positions matching TRBD1. J lost 3 bases, V lost 4 bases, and 3 bases had no gene match. Per the germline V gene, CDR1 is SEHNR and CDR2 is FQNEAQ (reference sequence). This CDR3 is 13 amino acids long. The CDR3 region has the DNA TGTGCCAGCAGCTCAGACAGGGTCTACGAGCAGTACTTC. The encoded protein is CASSSDRVYEQYF.

This sequence joins TRBV5-1 and TRBJ2-3; the match to TRBD2 covers 8 bases. CDR1 and CDR2 (germline): SGHRS, YFSETQ. V was pared by 10 bases and J by 0 bases, with 16 bases of the junction left unmatched. The length of the CDR3 is 17 residues. CDR3 residues: CAGYRLRQRESTDTQYF. The CDR3 DNA sequence: TGCGCCGGCTATCGACTACGACAGCGGGAGAGCACAGATACGCAGTATTTT.

Only a few counts were recorded for this clonotype. The rearrangement links TRBV6-1 to TRBJ1-5, with D unclear. Germline CDR1 is MNHNS and CDR2 is SASEGT. V lost 4 bases to trimming and J lost 4 bases, with 8 bases between them. This CDR3 region has 13 residues. The CDR3 nucleotides read TGTGCCAGCAGTGTCTATATAAATCAGCCCCAGCATTTT. Amino acids: CASSVYINQPQHF.

This clonotype was recorded a few times. V gene TRBV7-8 combines with J gene TRBJ2-3; possibly TRBD1 or TRBD2 for D (5 bases each). Trimming removed 7 bases at V and 5 bases at J, with 16 bases between. This CDR3 contains 14 residues. CDR1 is SGHVS, CDR2 FQNEAQ, per germline. The CDR3 nucleotides read TGTGCCAGCAAGAGGGGCGGACCCGGAGATACGCAGTATTTT. Its translation is CASKRGGPGDTQYF.

The chain has TRBV18 and TRBJ1-5; 7 bases are shared with TRBD1. Trimming cost V 0 bases and J 7 bases; bases outside gene matches: 9. Germline V gives CDR1 KGHSH, CDR2 LQKENI. This CDR3 contains 16 residues. CDR3 bases: TGTGCCAGCTCACCACCGGACTTCAGAGGGGGCCAGCCCCAGCATTTT. This gives the protein CASSPPDFRGGQPQHF.

In its sample, this clonotype was seen many times. CDR3 DNA: TGCGCCAGCAGCTTGAGGACAGGGATGAACACTGAAGCTTTCTTT. Its translation is CASSLRTGMNTEAFF. The rearrangement joins TRBV5-1 to TRBJ1-1, with 8 nucleotides matching TRBD1. Germline-derived CDR1 and CDR2 are SGHRS and YFSETQ. The CDR3 sequence is 15 residues long. The J segment lost 0 bases and the V segment lost 1 base, leaving 2 bases of the junction unmatched.

This clonotype has only a few counts. The gene calls are TRBV18 and TRBJ2-6; 8 bases align to TRBD1. There are 17 residues in the CDR3. Germline CDR1 and CDR2: KGHSH and LQKENI. V shed 3 bases and J 4 bases; nucleotides not matched to a gene: 8. For the CDR3, the DNA is TGTGCCAGCTCACCTCAGGGGGCAAAGTCCGGGGCCAACGTCCTGACTTTC. Protein: CASSPQGAKSGANVLTF.